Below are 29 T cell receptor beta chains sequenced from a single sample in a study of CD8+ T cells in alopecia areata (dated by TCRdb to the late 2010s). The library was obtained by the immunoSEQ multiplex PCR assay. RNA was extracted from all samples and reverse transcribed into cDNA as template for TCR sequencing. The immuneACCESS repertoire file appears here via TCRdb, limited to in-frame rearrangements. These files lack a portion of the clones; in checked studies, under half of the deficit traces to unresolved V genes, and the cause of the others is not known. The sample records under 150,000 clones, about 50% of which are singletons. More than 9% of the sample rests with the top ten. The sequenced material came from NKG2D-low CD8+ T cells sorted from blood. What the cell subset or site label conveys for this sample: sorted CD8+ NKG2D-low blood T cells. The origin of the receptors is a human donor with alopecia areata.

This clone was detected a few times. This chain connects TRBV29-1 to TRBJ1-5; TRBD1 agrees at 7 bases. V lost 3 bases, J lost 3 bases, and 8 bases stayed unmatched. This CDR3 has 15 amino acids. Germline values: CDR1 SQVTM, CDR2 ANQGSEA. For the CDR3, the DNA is TGCAGCGTTGACACAGGGGAGGGCCTCAATCAGCCCCAGCATTTT. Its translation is CSVDTGEGLNQPQHF.

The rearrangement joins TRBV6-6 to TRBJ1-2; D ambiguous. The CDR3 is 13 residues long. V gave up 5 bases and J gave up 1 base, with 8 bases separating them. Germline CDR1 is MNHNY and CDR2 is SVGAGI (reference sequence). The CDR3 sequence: CASSPDLNYGYTF. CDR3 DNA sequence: TGTGCCAGCAGTCCGGACCTTAACTATGGCTACACCTTC.

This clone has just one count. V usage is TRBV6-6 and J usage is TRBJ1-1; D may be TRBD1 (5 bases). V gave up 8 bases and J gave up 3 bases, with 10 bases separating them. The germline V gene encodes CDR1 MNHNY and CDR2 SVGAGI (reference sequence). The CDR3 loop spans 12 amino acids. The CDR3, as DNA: TGTGCCAGCCTGAGGGGAGACACTGAAGCTTTCTTT. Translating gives CASLRGDTEAFF.

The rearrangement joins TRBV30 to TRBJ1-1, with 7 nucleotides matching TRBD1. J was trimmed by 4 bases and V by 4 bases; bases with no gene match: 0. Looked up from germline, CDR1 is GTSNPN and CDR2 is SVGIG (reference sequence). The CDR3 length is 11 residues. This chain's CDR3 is CAWKGATEAFF. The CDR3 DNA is TGTGCCTGGAAGGGGGCCACTGAAGCTTTCTTT.

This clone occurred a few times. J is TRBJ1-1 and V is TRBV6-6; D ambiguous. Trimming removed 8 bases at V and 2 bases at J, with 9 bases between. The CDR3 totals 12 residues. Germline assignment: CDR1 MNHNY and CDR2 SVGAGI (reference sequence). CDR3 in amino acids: CASGLDNTEAFF. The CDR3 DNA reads TGTGCCAGCGGCCTCGATAACACTGAAGCTTTCTTT.

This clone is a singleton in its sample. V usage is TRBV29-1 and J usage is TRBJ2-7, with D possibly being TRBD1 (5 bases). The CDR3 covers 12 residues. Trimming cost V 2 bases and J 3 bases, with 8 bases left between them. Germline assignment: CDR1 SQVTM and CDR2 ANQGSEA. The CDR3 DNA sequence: TGCAGCGTTGAATTCAGGGACTACGAGCAGTACTTC. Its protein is CSVEFRDYEQYF.

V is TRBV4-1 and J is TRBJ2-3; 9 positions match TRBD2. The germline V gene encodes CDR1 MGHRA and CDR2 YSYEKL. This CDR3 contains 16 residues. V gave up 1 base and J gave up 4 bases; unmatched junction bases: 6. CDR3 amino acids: CASSQVASGGPDTQYF. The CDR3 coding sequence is TGCGCCAGCAGCCAAGTCGCCAGCGGGGGGCCAGATACGCAGTATTTT.

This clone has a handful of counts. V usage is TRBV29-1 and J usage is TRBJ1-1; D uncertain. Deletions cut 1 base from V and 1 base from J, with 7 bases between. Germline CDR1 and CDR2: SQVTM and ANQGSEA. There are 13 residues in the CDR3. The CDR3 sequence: CSVEGEENTEAFF. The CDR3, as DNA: TGCAGCGTTGAAGGGGAGGAGAACACTGAAGCTTTCTTT.

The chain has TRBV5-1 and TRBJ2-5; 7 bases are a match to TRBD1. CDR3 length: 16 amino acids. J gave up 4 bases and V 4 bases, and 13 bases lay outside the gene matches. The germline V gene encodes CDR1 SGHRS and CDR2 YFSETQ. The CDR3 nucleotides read TGCGCCAGCAGCCCCCTCCTAGACAGGGACGGAGAGACCCAGTACTTC. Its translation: CASSPLLDRDGETQYF.

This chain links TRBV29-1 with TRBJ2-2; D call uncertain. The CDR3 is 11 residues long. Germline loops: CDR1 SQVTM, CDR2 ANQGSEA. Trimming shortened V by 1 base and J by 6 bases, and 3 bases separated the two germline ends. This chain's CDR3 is CSVEVAGELFF. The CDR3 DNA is TGCAGCGTTGAAGTTGCCGGGGAGCTGTTTTTT.

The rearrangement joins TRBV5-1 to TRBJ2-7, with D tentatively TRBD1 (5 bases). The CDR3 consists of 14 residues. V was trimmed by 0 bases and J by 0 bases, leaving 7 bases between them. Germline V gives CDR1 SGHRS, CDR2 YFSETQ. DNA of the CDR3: TGCGCCAGCAGCTTGGCAGGGTCCTCCTACGAGCAGTACTTC. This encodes CASSLAGSSYEQYF.

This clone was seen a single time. The CDR3 sequence: CASSYSIGSTDTQYF. The CDR3 region has the DNA TGTGCCAGCAGTTATAGTATCGGTAGCACAGATACGCAGTATTTT. V and J are TRBV6-5 and TRBJ2-3; D is unclear. The CDR3 loop spans 15 amino acids. With 3 bases removed from V and 0 bases from J, the gap between germline ends came to 10 bases. Germline-derived CDR1 and CDR2 are MNHEY and SVGAGI.

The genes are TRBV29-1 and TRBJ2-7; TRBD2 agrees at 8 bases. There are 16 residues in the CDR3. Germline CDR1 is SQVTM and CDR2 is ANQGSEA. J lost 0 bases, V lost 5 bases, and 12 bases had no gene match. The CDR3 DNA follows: TGCAGCGTTACTGGCAGCGGGAGCTGGAGCTCCTACGAGCAGTACTTC. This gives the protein CSVTGSGSWSSYEQYF.

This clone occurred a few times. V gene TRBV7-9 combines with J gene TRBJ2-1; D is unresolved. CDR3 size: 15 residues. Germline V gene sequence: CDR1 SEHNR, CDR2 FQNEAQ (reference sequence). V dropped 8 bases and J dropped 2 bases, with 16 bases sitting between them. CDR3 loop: CASVGIQATYNEQFF. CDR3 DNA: TGTGCCAGCGTTGGAATCCAGGCTACCTACAATGAGCAGTTCTTC.

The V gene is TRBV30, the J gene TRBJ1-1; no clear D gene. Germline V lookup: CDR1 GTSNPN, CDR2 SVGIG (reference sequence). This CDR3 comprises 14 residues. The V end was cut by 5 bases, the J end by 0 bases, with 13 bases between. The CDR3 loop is CAWQTALMNTEAFF. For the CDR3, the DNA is TGTGCCTGGCAGACGGCCTTGATGAACACTGAAGCTTTCTTT.

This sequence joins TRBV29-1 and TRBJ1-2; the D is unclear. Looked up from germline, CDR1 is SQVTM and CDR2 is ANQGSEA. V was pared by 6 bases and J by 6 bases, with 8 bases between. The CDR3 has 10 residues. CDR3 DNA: TGCAGCGTGGGTCATGATGGCTACACCTTC. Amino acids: CSVGHDGYTF.

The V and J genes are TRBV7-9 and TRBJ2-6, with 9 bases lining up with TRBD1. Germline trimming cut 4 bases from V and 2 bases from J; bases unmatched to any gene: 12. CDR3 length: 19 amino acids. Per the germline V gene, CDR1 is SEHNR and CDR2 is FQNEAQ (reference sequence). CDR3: CASSSGTGKPTTGANVLTF. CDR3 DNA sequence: TGTGCCAGCAGCTCCGGGACAGGGAAACCAACTACTGGGGCCAACGTCCTGACTTTC.

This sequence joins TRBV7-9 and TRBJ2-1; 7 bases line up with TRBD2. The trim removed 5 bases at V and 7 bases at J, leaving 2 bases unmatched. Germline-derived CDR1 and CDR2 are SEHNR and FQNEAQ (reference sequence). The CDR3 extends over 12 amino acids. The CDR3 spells CASSGGGNEQFF. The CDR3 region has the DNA TGTGCCAGCAGCGGGGGAGGGAATGAGCAGTTCTTC.

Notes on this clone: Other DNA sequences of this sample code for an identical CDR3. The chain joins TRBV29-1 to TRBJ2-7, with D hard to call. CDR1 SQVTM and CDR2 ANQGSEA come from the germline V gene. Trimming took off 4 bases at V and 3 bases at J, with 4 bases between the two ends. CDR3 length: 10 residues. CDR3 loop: CSVVGYEQYF. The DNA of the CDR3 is TGCAGCGTTGTGGGCTACGAGCAGTACTTC.

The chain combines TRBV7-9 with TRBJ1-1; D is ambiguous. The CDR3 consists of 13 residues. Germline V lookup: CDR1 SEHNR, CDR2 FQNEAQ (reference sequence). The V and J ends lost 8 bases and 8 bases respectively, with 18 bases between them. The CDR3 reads CASGVTLTREAFF. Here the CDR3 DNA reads TGTGCCAGCGGGGTAACTCTCACCCGCGAAGCTTTCTTT.

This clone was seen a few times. The DNA for the CDR3 is TGCAGCGTCCCCGTGGGACAGGCCCTCTCTGGGGCCAACGTCCTGACTTTC. Translating it yields CSVPVGQALSGANVLTF. The chain recombines TRBV29-1 with TRBJ2-6; 8 positions agree with TRBD1. Per germline, CDR1 SQVTM and CDR2 ANQGSEA. The CDR3 consists of 17 residues. Trimming removed 6 bases from V and 0 bases from J; junction bases left unmatched: 10. Full variable domain (remainder filled in from reference TRBV29-1 and TRBJ2-6): SAVISQKPSRDICQRGTSLTIQCQVDSQVTMMFWYRQQPGQSLTLIATANQGSEATYESGFVIDKFPISRPNLTFSTLTVSNMSPEDSSIYLCSVPVGQALSGANVLTFGAGSRLTVL.

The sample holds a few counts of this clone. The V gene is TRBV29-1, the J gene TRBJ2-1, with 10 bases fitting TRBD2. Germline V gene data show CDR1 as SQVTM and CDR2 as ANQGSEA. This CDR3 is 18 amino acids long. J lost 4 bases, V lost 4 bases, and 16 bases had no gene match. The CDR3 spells CSVGGRVTAGGSYNEQFF. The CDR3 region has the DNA TGCAGCGTTGGGGGCAGGGTAACAGCGGGAGGGTCATACAATGAGCAGTTCTTC.

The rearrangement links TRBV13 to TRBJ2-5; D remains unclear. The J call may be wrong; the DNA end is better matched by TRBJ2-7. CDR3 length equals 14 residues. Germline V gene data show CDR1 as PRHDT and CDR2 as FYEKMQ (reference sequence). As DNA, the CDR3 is TGTGCCAGCAGCCCCCGGACGAAGCCATACGAGCAGTACTTC. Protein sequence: CASSPRTKPYEQYF.

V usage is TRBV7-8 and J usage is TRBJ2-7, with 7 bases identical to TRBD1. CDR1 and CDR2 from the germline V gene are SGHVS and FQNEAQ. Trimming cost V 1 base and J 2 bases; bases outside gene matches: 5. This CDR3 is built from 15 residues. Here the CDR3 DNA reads TGTGCCAGCAGCTTAGATCCTACAGGGGCCTACGAGCAGTACTTC. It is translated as CASSLDPTGAYEQYF. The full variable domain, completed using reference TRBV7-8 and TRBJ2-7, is GAGVSQSPRYKVAKRGQDVALRCDPISGHVSLFWYQQALGQGPEFLTYFQNEAQLDKSGLPSDRFFAERPEGSVSTLKIQRTQQEDSAVYLCASSLDPTGAYEQYFGPGTRLTVT.

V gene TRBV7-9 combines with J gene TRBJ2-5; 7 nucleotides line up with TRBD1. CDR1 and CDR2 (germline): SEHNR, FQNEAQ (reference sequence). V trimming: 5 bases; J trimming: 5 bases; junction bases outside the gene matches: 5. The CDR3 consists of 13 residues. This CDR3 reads CASSVDRVETQYF. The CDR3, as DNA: TGTGCCAGCAGCGTAGACAGGGTGGAGACCCAGTACTTC.

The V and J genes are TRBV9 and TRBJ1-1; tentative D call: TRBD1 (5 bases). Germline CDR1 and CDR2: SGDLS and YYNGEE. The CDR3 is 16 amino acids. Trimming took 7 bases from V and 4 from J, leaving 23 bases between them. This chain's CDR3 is CASSLSARPGGTEAFF. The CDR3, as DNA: TGTGCCAGCTCCCTTTCAGCCCGGCCGGGGGGCACTGAAGCTTTCTTT.

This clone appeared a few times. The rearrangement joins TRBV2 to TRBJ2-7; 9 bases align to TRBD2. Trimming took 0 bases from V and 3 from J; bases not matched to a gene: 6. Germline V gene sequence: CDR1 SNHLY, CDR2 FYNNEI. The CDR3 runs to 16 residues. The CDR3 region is CASSEAARGGIYEQYF. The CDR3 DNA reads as TGTGCCAGCAGTGAAGCGGCGCGGGGGGGCATCTACGAGCAGTACTTC.

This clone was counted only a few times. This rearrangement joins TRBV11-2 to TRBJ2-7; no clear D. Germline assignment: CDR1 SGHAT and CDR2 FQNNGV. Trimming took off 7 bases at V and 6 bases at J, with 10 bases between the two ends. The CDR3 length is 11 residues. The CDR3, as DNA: TGTGCCAGCACCGCTTGGGGCGAGCAGTACTTC. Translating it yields CASTAWGEQYF. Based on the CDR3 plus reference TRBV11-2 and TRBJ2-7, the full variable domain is EAGVAQSPRYKIIEKRQSVAFWCNPISGHATLYWYQQILGQGPKLLIQFQNNGVVDDSQLPKDRFSAERLKGVDSTLKIQPAKLEDSAVYLCASTAWGEQYFGPGTRLTVT.

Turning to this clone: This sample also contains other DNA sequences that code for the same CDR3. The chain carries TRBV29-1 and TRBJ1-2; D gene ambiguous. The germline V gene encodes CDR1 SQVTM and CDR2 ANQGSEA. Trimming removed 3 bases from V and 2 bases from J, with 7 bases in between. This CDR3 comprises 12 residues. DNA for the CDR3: TGCAGCGTTGATGACGGAAACTATGGCTACACCTTC. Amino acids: CSVDDGNYGYTF.